These T cell receptor beta chains were read from a single sample in a study of regulatory T cells in long-lasting Graves disease. TCRdb re-called the multiplex PCR reads through MiXCR, storing one row per CDR3 protein. The data show 550,000 to 600,000 distinct CDR3 sequences, with roughly 16% seen just once and 12% held by the top ten. Another study also made use of these data, one on T cells in Graves' hyperthyroidism and ophthalmopathy.

The source material was peripheral blood mononuclear cells (PBMCs), sampled at new diagnosis, from a patient treated with antithyroid drugs. The receptor set was obtained from a man between 18 and 29 years old with Graves disease. CDR3s include the opening cysteine and the closing phenylalanine or tryptophan. Each record gives: J gene, V gene, clone size, D gene, CDR3 protein, CDR3 DNA. The D gene is left open where the match is weak. Clone size is stated in some rows and not others, as once, few, many or a class when expanded.

TRBJ2-1	TRBV5-4	-	-	CASSQPRLTRSYNEQFF	TGCGCCAGCAGCCAACCCCGACTAACCCGCTCCTACAATGAGCAGTTCTTC
TRBJ2-7	TRBV12-5	many	-	CASGPGGGFNEQYF	TGTGCTAGTGGTCCCGGGGGCGGGTTCAACGAGCAGTACTTC
TRBJ2-3	TRBV18	many	TRBD1	CASSPTQGVNTQYF	TGTGCCAGCTCACCAACCCAGGGGGTCAATACGCAGTATTTT
TRBJ2-1	TRBV5-1	few	-	CASSLAKENEQFF	TGCGCCAGCAGCTTGGCCAAGGAAAATGAGCAGTTCTTC
TRBJ2-7	TRBV6-1	-	-	CASRPRDTSYEQYF	TGTGCCAGCAGGCCCCGGGACACCTCCTACGAGCAGTACTTC
TRBJ2-1	TRBV3-1	many	-	CASSRNRDWRYNEQFF	TGTGCCAGCAGCCGAAACAGGGATTGGAGGTACAATGAGCAGTTCTTC
TRBJ1-6	TRBV10-2	few	TRBD1	CASSSDRVSYNSPLHF	TGCGCCAGCAGTTCGGACAGGGTATCCTATAATTCACCCCTCCACTTT
TRBJ2-7	TRBV10-3	many	-	CAISESAGPAYEQYF	TGTGCCATCAGTGAGTCTGCCGGACCTGCCTACGAGCAGTACTTC
TRBJ2-2	TRBV7-9	many	-	CASSLTSGYTGELFF	TGTGCCAGCAGCTTAACATCAGGGTACACCGGGGAGCTGTTTTTT
TRBJ2-5	TRBV19	-	-	CASSAGGLETQYF	TGTGCCAGTAGTGCCGGGGGCTTGGAGACCCAGTACTTC
TRBJ1-5	TRBV20-1	-	-	CSGQDSNQPQHF	TGCAGTGGACAGGACAGCAATCAGCCCCAGCATTTT
TRBJ2-1	TRBV29-1	-	-	CSVDPLGDEQFF	TGCAGCGTTGACCCCTTGGGGGATGAGCAGTTCTTC
TRBJ2-1	TRBV6-1	-	-	CASSGLAGRNDEQFF	TGTGCCAGCAGTGGCCTAGCTGGACGAAACGATGAGCAGTTCTTC
TRBJ2-7	TRBV6-5	few	-	CASSYSPGLSYEQYF	TGTGCCAGCAGTTACTCGCCCGGTTTGTCCTACGAGCAGTACTTC
TRBJ1-3	TRBV9	-	-	CASSVAGGHGNTIYF	TGTGCCAGCAGCGTAGCTGGGGGACATGGAAACACCATATATTTT
TRBJ1-5	TRBV5-5	many	-	CASSFPDGQPQHF	TGTGCCAGCAGCTTCCCCGACGGGCAGCCCCAGCATTTT
TRBJ1-1	TRBV29-1	-	-	CSVPGRPMNTEAFF	TGCAGCGTCCCGGGACGGCCGATGAACACTGAAGCTTTCTTT
TRBJ2-5	TRBV20-1	-	-	CSASIMAGWGEETQYF	TGCAGTGCTAGTATCATGGCGGGGTGGGGTGAAGAGACCCAGTACTTC
TRBJ2-1	TRBV27	many	TRBD2	CASSLYPSGSTYNEQFF	TGTGCCAGCAGTCTGTATCCAAGCGGGAGTACCTACAATGAGCAGTTCTTC
TRBJ1-3	TRBV20-1	few	-	CSASDGGSGNTIYF	TGCAGTGCCAGCGACGGGGGCTCTGGAAACACCATATATTTT
TRBJ1-2	TRBV27	many	-	CASSLWGAKEGGYTF	TGTGCCAGCAGTTTATGGGGGGCCAAAGAGGGAGGCTACACCTTC
TRBJ2-7	TRBV6-7	many	TRBD2	CASSYPGLAGPGLSEQYF	TGTGCCAGCAGTTACCCCGGCCTAGCGGGACCAGGCCTCTCCGAGCAGTACTTC
TRBJ1-4	TRBV3-1	few	-	CASSQGMRKLFF	TGTGCCAGCAGCCAAGGAATGAGAAAACTGTTTTTT
TRBJ2-7	TRBV4-1	few	-	CASSQVLGGGDEQYF	TGCGCCAGCAGCCAAGTCTTAGGCGGGGGCGACGAGCAGTACTTC
TRBJ2-3	TRBV28	-	TRBD1	CASSGQAWTSTDTQYF	TGTGCCAGCAGTGGACAGGCCTGGACTAGCACAGATACGCAGTATTTT
TRBJ2-5	TRBV4-1	few	-	CASSPRAGRTQETQYF	TGCGCCAGCAGCCCTCGGGCAGGACGTACCCAAGAGACCCAGTACTTC
TRBJ2-1	TRBV15	-	TRBD2	CATSRDWGGAEQFF	TGTGCCACCAGCAGAGATTGGGGGGGAGCCGAGCAGTTCTTC
TRBJ2-1	TRBV19	-	TRBD1	CASSLTGYSYNEQFF	TGTGCCAGTAGCCTGACAGGGTACTCCTACAATGAGCAGTTCTTC
TRBJ2-1	TRBV11-3	many	-	CASSWDGQNNEQFF	TGTGCCAGCAGCTGGGACGGGCAGAACAATGAGCAGTTCTTC
TRBJ2-2	TRBV20-1	-	-	CSTGSDGELFF	TGCAGTACCGGAAGCGACGGGGAGCTGTTTTTT
TRBJ2-3	TRBV7-8	many	-	CASSLVWGDTQYF	TGTGCCAGCAGCTTAGTATGGGGGGATACGCAGTATTTT
TRBJ2-5	TRBV7-3	once	-	CASSSDEGETQYF	TGTGCCAGCAGTTCTGATGAGGGGGAGACCCAGTACTTC
TRBJ1-1	TRBV5-1	-	-	CASRAGSGSEAFF	TGCGCCAGCAGGGCAGGAAGTGGGTCTGAAGCTTTCTTT
TRBJ1-1	TRBV5-1	-	-	CASSAGFGNTEAFF	TGCGCCAGCAGCGCGGGGTTCGGGAACACTGAAGCTTTCTTT
TRBJ2-3	TRBV5-1	many	-	CASSLRQEDTQYF	TGCGCCAGCAGCCTCCGACAGGAAGATACGCAGTATTTT
TRBJ1-6	TRBV5-1	-	-	CASSFRASRAANSPLHF	TGCGCCAGCAGCTTCCGGGCCTCACGGGCGGCGAATTCACCCCTCCACTTT
TRBJ1-3	TRBV6-1	-	TRBD1	CASRKDRGAGNTIYF	TGTGCCAGCAGGAAGGACAGGGGGGCTGGAAACACCATATATTTT
TRBJ2-7	TRBV27	many	TRBD1	CASSLSPLKGAADYEQYF	TGTGCCAGCAGTTTATCCCCCTTGAAGGGGGCCGCGGACTACGAGCAGTACTTC
TRBJ2-5	TRBV9	-	-	CASSVGAGVRETQYF	TGTGCCAGCAGCGTAGGGGCTGGAGTTCGAGAGACCCAGTACTTC
TRBJ2-7	TRBV11-2	many	TRBD1	CASSSRFPQGARNHEQYF	TGTGCCAGCAGCTCCCGTTTCCCTCAGGGGGCGCGGAATCACGAGCAGTACTTC
TRBJ2-2	TRBV5-1	-	TRBD2	CASSLAGVGELFF	TGCGCCAGCAGTTTAGCGGGTGTCGGGGAGCTGTTTTTT
TRBJ2-7	TRBV9	-	-	CASGAGTIPYEQYF	TGTGCCAGCGGGGCTGGGACCATCCCCTACGAGCAGTACTTC
TRBJ2-7	TRBV7-2	-	-	CASSLDPGTTYEQYF	TGTGCCAGCAGCTTAGATCCGGGGACCACCTACGAGCAGTACTTC